This T cell receptor beta chain emerged from a study of technical replicates of blood from a few donors. Germline V CDR1 and CDR2: LNHDA, SQIVND (reference sequence). Trimming took 6 bases from V and 2 from J, leaving 10 bases between them. This CDR3 is 14 amino acids long. Measured with immunoSEQ multiplex PCR; TCRdb has only the in-frame clones, and not every one. The sample has tens of thousands of clones; about 96% are singletons. This sequence joins TRBV19 and TRBJ2-2, with a weak D call TRBD1 (5 bases). This receptor was taken from a human donor in good health. The material sequenced was T cells isolated from PBMCs. CDR3 amino acids: CASRVQGNTGELFF. The CDR3 bases are TGTGCCAGTAGAGTTCAGGGAAACACCGGGGAGCTGTTTTTT.